This section outlines one T cell receptor (beta chain) sequence together with its context. What it binds is not known. Produced via immunoSEQ multiplex PCR; TCRdb's table is partial and in-frame only. The table lists just over 25,000 clones, around 84% of them singletons. The germline V gene encodes CDR1 LNHNV and CDR2 YYDKDF (reference sequence). The CDR3 runs to 16 residues. Losses at the gene ends were 3 bases for V and 8 bases for J; bases not matched to a gene: 11. Every patient had mismatch repair deficiency by PCR or immunohistochemistry. TCRs were sequenced from three patients responding to pembrolizumab. This sample is part of a study of PD-1 blockade in mismatch repair-deficient tumors. Whole-study results and caveats: Tumor-resident clones, often absent from pretreatment blood, expanded after pembrolizumab and then contracted.

Specimen: PBMCs, collected before pembrolizumab treatment. The TCR comes from an adult with mismatch repair-deficient cancer. V gene TRBV15 combines with J gene TRBJ2-1; 9 positions agree with TRBD2. The CDR3, as DNA: TGTGCCACCAGCAGCGTCACGAGTAGCGGGAGATATGAGCAGTTCTTC. Amino acid sequence: CATSSVTSSGRYEQFF. Full variable domain (missing parts from reference TRBV15 and TRBJ2-1): DAMVIQNPRYQVTQFGKPVTLSCSQTLNHNVMYWYQQKSSQAPKLLFHYYDKDFNNEADTPDNFQSRRPNTSFCFLDIRSPGLGDTAMYLCATSSVTSSGRYEQFFGPGTRLTVL.